This T cell receptor (beta chain) was identified in a study of shared clonotypes between healthy human individuals. This clone was detected only a few times. Trimming shortened V by 5 bases and J by 8 bases, and 15 bases separated the two germline ends. This CDR3 is 14 amino acids long. In germline, CDR1 is SNHLY, CDR2 FYNNEI. Every immunoSEQ plate was one replicate of a subset's evenly spread DNA. Here immunoSEQ multiplex PCR was the method, and the copy in TCRdb shows in-frame clones only, minus some. This table holds some 790,000 clones, 55% to 80% found once. The sequenced material came from memory CD4+ T cells sorted from blood. Sample subset: CD45RA-negative fraction. The chain has TRBV2 and TRBJ2-2; D gene ambiguous. The TCR was taken from a woman aged 25 to 39 in good health. CDR3 nucleotides: TGTGCCAGCAGTCCCGGCCAATTCCCGGGGGAGCTGTTTTTT. Amino acid sequence: CASSPGQFPGELFF. Based on the CDR3 plus reference TRBV2 and TRBJ2-2, the full variable domain is EPEVTQTPSHQVTQMGQEVILRCVPISNHLYFYWYRQILGQKVEFLVSFYNNEISEKSEIFDDQFSVERPDGSNFTLKIRSTKLEDSAMYFCASSPGQFPGELFFGEGSRLTVL.